This TCR beta chain was recovered during a study of control samples from healthy donors and cancer patients. Sequencing used immunoSEQ multiplex PCR; TCRdb keeps in-frame clones, though not all of them. The table records 170,000 or so clones, approximately 94% of them present only once. This CDR3 is built from 14 residues. Trimming shortened V by 4 bases and J by 0 bases, and 10 bases separated the two germline ends. Per the germline V gene, CDR1 is LNHDA and CDR2 is SQIVND (reference sequence). Sequenced: blood. The TCR was taken from a woman between 18 and 29 years old in good health. This chain joins TRBV19 and TRBJ2-7, with D possibly matching TRBD2 (6 bases). In nucleotides, the CDR3 is TGTGCCAGTAGTAGGCGGGAAATCTCCTACGAGCAGTACTTC. Translation: CASSRREISYEQYF. The whole variable domain, remainder taken from reference TRBV19 and TRBJ2-7, is DGGITQSPKYLFRKEGQNVTLSCEQNLNHDAMYWYRQDPGQGLRLIYYSQIVNDFQKGDIAEGYSVSREKKESFPLTVTSAQKNPTAFYLCASSRREISYEQYFGPGTRLTVT.